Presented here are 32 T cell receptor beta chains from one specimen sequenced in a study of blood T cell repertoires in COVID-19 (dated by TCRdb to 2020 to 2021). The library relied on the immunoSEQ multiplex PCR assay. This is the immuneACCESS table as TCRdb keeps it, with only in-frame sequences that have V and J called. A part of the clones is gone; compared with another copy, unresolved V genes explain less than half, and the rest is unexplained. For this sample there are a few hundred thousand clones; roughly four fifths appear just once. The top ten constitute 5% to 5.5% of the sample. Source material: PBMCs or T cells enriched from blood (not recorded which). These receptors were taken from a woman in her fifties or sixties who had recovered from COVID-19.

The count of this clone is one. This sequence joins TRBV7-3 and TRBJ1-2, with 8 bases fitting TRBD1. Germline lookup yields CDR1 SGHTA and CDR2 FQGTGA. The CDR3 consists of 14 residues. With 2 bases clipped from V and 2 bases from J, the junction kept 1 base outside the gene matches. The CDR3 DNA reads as TGTGCCAGCAGCTTAGGGACAGGAAACTATGGCTACACCTTC. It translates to CASSLGTGNYGYTF.

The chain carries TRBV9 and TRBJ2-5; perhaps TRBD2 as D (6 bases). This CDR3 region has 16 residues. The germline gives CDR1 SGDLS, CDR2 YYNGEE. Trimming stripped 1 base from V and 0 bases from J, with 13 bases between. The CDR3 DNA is TGTGCCAGCAGCGTATCCCCCCGGACTAACCAAGAGACCCAGTACTTC. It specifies CASSVSPRTNQETQYF.

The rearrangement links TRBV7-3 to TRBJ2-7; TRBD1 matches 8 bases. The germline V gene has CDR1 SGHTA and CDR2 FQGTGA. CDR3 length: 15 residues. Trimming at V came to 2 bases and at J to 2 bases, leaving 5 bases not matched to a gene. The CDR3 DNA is TGTGCCAGCAGCTTAGGACAGGGACCCCCCTACGAGCAGTACTTC. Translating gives CASSLGQGPPYEQYF.

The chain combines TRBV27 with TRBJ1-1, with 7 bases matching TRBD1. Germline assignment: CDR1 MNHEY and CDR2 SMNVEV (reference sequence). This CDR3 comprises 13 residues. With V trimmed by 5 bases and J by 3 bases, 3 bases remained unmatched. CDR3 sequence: CASSGTGDTEAFF. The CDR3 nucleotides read TGTGCCAGCAGTGGCACAGGGGACACTGAAGCTTTCTTT.

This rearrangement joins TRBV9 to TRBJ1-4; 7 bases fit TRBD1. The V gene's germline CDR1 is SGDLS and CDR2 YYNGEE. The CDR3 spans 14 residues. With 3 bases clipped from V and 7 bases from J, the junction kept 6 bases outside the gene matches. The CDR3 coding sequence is TGTGCCAGCAGCGCACCACAGGGGAGTGAAAAACTGTTTTTT. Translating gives CASSAPQGSEKLFF.

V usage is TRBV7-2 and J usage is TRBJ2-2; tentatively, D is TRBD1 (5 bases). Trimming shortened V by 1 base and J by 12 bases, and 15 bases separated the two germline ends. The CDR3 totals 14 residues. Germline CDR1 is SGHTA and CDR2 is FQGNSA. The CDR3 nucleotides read TGTGCCAGCAGCTTAGATGGGGCCTCAGGGCAGCTGTTTTTT. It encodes CASSLDGASGQLFF.

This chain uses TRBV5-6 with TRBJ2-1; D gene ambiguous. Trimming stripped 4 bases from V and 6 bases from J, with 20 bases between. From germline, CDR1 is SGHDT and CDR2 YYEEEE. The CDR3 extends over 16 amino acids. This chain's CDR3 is CASSSFSSSLTNEQFF. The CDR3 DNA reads TGTGCCAGCAGCAGCTTTTCAAGTAGCCTCACCAATGAGCAGTTCTTC.

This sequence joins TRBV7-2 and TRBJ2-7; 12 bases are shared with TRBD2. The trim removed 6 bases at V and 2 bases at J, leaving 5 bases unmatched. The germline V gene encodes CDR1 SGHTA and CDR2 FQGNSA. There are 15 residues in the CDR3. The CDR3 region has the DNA TGTGCCAGCAGTCGTCTAGCGGGGGGGCCCTACGAGCAGTACTTC. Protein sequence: CASSRLAGGPYEQYF.

CDR3 sequence (DNA): TGCGCCAGCAGCCAAGTTGGGACTAGAATTAATGAGCAGTTCTTC. Protein: CASSQVGTRINEQFF. The chain links TRBV4-1 to TRBJ2-1, with 8 bases that match TRBD2. The CDR3 covers 15 residues. Germline V CDR1 and CDR2: MGHRA, YSYEKL. V lost 1 base, J lost 7 bases, and 6 bases stayed unmatched.

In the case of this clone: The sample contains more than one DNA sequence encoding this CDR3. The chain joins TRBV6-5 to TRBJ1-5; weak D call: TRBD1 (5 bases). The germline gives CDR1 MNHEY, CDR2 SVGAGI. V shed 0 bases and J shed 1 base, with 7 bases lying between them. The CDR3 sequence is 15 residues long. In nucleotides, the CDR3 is TGTGCCAGCAGTTACTCCTCAGGGAGCAATCAGCCCCAGCATTTT. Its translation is CASSYSSGSNQPQHF.

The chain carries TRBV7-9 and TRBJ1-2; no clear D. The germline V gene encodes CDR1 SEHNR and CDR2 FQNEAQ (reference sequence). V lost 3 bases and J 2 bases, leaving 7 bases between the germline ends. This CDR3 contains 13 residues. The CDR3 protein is CASSLSLNYGYTF. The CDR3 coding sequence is TGTGCCAGCAGCTTGTCGCTAAACTATGGCTACACCTTC.

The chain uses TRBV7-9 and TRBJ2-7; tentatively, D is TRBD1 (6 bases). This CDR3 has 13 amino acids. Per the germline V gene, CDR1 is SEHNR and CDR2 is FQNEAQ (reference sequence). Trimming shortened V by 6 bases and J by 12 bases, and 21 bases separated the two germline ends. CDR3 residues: CASSRQALSEWYF. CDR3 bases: TGTGCCAGCAGTCGACAGGCCCTGTCGGAATGGTACTTC.

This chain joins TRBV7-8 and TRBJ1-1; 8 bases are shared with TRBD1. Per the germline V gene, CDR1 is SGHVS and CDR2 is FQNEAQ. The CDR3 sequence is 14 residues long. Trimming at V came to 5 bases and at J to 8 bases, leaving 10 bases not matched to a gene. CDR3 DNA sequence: TGTGCCAGCAGCCTCCTTTTTGACAGGGGCGAAGCTTTCTTT. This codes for CASSLLFDRGEAFF.

For the CDR3, the DNA is TGTGCCAGCAGTCCGGGGACTAGCGGGGCCGAGCAGTACTTC. Translated: CASSPGTSGAEQYF. The rearrangement links TRBV27 to TRBJ2-7, with 13 nucleotides matching TRBD2. J gave up 6 bases and V 5 bases, and 4 bases lay outside the gene matches. The germline V gene has CDR1 MNHEY and CDR2 SMNVEV (reference sequence). There are 14 residues in the CDR3.

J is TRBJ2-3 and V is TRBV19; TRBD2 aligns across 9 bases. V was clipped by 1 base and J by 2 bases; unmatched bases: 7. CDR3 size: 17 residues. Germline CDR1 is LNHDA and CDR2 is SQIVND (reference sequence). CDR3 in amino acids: CASSIVPSGGITDTQYF. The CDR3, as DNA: TGTGCCAGTAGTATAGTCCCCAGCGGGGGGATCACAGATACGCAGTATTTT. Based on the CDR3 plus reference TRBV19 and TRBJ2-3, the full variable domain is DGGITQSPKYLFRKEGQNVTLSCEQNLNHDAMYWYRQDPGQGLRLIYYSQIVNDFQKGDIAEGYSVSREKKESFPLTVTSAQKNPTAFYLCASSIVPSGGITDTQYFGPGTRLTVL.

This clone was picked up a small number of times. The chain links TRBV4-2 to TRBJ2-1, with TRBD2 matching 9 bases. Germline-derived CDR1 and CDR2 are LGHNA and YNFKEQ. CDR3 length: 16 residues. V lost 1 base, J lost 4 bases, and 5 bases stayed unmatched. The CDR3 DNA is TGTGCCAGCAGCCAAGGAGCGGGAGGAACTTACAATGAGCAGTTCTTC. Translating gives CASSQGAGGTYNEQFF.

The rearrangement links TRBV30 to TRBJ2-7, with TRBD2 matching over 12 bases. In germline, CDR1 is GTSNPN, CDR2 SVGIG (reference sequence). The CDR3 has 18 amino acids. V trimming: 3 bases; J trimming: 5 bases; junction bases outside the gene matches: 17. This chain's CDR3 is CAWSPRGRLAGVFHEQYF. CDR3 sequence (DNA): TGTGCCTGGAGCCCCCGGGGGAGACTAGCGGGAGTTTTTCACGAGCAGTACTTC.

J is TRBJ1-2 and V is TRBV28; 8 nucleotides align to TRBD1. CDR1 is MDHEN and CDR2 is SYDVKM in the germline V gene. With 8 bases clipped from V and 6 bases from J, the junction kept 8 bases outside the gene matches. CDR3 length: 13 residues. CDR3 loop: CASRPLQGDGYTF. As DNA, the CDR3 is TGTGCCAGCCGACCCCTACAGGGGGATGGCTACACCTTC.

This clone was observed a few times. CDR3 region: CASSEQGRNTEAFF. The CDR3 coding sequence is TGTGCCAGCAGCGAACAGGGGAGGAACACTGAAGCTTTCTTT. V and J are TRBV7-9 and TRBJ1-1, with TRBD1 matching over 7 bases. V lost 5 bases and J lost 1; bases outside the gene matches: 4. Germline V gene data show CDR1 as SEHNR and CDR2 as FQNEAQ (reference sequence). The CDR3 length is 14 residues.

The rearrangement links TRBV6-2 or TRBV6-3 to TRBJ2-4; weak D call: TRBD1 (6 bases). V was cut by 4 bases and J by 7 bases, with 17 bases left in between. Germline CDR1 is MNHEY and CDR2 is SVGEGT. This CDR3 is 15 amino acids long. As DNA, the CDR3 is TGTGCCAGCAGTTCCCACAGGGTGGGAGAGAACATTCAGTACTTC. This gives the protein CASSSHRVGENIQYF.

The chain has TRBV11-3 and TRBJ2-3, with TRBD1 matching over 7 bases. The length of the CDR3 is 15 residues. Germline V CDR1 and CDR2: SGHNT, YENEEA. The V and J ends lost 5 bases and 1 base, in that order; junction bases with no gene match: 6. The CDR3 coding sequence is TGTGCCAGCAGCACCAGACAGGGACGCACAGATACGCAGTATTTT. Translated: CASSTRQGRTDTQYF. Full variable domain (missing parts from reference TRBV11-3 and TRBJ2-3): EAGVVQSPRYKIIEKKQPVAFWCNPISGHNTLYWYLQNLGQGPELLIRYENEEAVDDSQLPKDRFSAERLKGVDSTLKIQPAELGDSAVYLCASSTRQGRTDTQYFGPGTRLTVL.

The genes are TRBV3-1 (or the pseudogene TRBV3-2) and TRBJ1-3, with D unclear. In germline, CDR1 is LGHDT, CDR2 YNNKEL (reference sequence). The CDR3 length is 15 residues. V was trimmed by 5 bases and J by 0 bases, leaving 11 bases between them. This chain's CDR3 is CASSSTGSSGNTIYF. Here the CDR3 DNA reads TGTGCCAGCAGCTCTACGGGAAGCTCTGGAAACACCATATATTTT.

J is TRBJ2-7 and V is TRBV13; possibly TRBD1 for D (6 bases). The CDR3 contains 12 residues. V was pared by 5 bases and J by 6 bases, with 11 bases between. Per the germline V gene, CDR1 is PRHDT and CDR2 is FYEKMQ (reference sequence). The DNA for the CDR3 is TGTGCCAGCAGCACAGGGTTGAGCGAGCAGTACTTC. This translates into CASSTGLSEQYF.

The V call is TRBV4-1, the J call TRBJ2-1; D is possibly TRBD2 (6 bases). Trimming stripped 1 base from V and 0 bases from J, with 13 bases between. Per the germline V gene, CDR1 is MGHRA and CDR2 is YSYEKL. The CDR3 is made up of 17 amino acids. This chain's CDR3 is CASSQVPRGSSYNEQFF. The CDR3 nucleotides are TGCGCCAGCAGCCAAGTTCCCCGGGGGAGCTCCTACAATGAGCAGTTCTTC.

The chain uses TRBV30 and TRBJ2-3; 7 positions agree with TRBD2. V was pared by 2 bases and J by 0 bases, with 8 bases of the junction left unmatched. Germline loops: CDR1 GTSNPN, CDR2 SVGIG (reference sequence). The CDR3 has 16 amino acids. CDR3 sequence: CAWSYRGGLSTDTQYF. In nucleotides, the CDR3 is TGTGCCTGGAGTTACCGCGGGGGACTTAGCACAGATACGCAGTATTTT.

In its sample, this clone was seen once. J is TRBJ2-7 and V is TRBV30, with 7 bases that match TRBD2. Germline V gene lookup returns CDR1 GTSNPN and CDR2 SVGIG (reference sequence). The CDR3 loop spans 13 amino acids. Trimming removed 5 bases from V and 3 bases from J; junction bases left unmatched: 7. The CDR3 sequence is CAWGVGGSYEQYF. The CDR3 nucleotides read TGTGCCTGGGGCGTGGGCGGGAGCTACGAGCAGTACTTC.

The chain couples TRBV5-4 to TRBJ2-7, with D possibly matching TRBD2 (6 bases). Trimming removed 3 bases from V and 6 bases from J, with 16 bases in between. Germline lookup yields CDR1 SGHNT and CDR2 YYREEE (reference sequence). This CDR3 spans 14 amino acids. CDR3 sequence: CASSSEGPPGEQYF. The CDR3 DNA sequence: TGTGCCAGCAGCTCGGAGGGCCCCCCAGGCGAGCAGTACTTC.

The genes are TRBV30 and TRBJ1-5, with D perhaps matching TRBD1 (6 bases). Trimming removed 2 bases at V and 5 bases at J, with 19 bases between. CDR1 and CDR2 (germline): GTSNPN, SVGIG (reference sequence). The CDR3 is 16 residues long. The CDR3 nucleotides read TGTGCCTGGAGTCCCGGGGGGCAAACCGGGGATCAGCCCCAGCATTTT. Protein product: CAWSPGGQTGDQPQHF.

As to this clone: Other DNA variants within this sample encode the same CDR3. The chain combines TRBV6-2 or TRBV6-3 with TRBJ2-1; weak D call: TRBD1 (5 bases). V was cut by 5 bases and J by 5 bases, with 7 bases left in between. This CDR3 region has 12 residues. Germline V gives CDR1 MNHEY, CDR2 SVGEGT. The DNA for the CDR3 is TGTGCCAGCAGTCTCAGGGACAATGAGCAGTTCTTC. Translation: CASSLRDNEQFF.

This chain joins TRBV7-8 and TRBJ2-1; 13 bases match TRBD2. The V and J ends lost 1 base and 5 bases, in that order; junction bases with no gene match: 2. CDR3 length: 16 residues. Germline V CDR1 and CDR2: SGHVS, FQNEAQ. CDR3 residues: CASSLVGTSGNNEQFF. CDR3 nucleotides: TGTGCCAGCAGCTTAGTGGGGACTAGCGGGAACAATGAGCAGTTCTTC.

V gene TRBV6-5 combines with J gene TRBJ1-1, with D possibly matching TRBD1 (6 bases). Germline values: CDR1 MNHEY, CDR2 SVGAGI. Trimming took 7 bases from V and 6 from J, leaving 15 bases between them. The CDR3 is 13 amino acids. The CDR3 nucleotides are TGTGCCAGCATTGGGGGCGGACGGGCTGAAGCTTTCTTT. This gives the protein CASIGGGRAEAFF.

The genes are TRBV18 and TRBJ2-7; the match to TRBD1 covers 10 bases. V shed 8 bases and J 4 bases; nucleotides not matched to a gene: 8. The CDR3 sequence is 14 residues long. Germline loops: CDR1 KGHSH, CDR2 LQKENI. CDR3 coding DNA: TGTGCCAGCGCAAGGGACAGGGGAGGGTACGAGCAGTACTTC. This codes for CASARDRGGYEQYF.